One T cell receptor (beta chain) is described in this entry. Its antigen remains undetermined. The CDR3 measures 14 amino acids from cysteine to phenylalanine. Only the protein sequence is given. CDR1 and CDR2 are read off the germline V gene as KGHDR and SFDVKD. The library came from 5' RACE. For each TCR library, around 3,800 ng of total RNA was used. For each sample, cDNA synthesis with SMARTScribe reverse transcriptase was split into eight separate reactions. During cDNA synthesis, template switching was used to introduce unique molecular identifiers that contained a 6-nucleotide sample barcode. TCRalpha and TCRbeta cDNA was amplified by two nested PCRs of 16 and 9 cycles, with bead purification after each PCR. Before amplification, the cDNA was treated with uracil DNA-glycosylase and purified using the QIAquick PCR purification kit. The second PCR added Illumina TruSeq-compatible adapters along with sample-specific barcodes. Library quality and concentration were checked on TapeStation and Qubit, and libraries were pooled at roughly 5 ng each. Pooled libraries were sequenced on an Illumina HiSeq2500 single-index Rapid Run with 2 x 100 bp reads and custom sequencing primers. Concerning the study's data processing: MiGEC version 1.2.6 was used for UMI-based consensus assembly, which corrected PCR and sequencing errors. V(D)J alignment, clonotype assembly and CDR3 extraction were performed with MiXCR version 2.1.1. Gene usage, clonotype sharing and MAIT/NKT TCR abundance were normalised by analysing the top 1000, 10 000 and 20 000 clonotypes per sample. After downsampling to 27 000 UMIs, diversity was calculated as the inverse Simpson index using the vegan R package. Paired Mann-Whitney U tests on discordant twin pairs were used, with Benjamini-Hochberg multiple-testing correction. The reads went through TCRdb reprocessing, and each CDR3 protein sequence gets one entry with no DNA. The V and J calls shown here were made by TCRdb, not taken from the authors' results. The table for this sample shows around 380,000 distinct CDR3 sequences. The ten largest clones represent 2% to 2.5% of the sample.

A roughly 2.6 ml peripheral blood sample was drawn into PAXgene tubes per donor and stored at -80°C. Without any T cell sorting, total RNA was extracted from whole blood using the PAXgene blood miRNA kit on an automated QIAcube. Peripheral blood from monozygotic twin pairs concordant or discordant for inflammatory bowel disease was subjected to deep TCRalpha and TCRbeta repertoire profiling with unique molecular barcoding. Smoking habits were recorded for all twin pairs, and individuals were classified as current, former or never smokers. The sample comes from a study of monozygotic twins with inflammatory bowel disease (dated by TCRdb to between 2019 and 2020). Context from the whole study: A total of roughly 28 monozygotic twin pairs were included in the full study, comprising nine German pairs (four IBD-concordant, five IBD-discordant) and 19 IBD-discordant Danish pairs. The search for disease-associated traits relied mainly on comparing IBD patients with their genetically identical healthy co-twins within discordant pairs. Each individual had, on average, about 151 000 unique TCRalpha sequences and 181 000 unique TCRbeta sequences available for analysis. Points the paper makes about the study in general: TCRbeta repertoire diversity, by inverse Simpson index, was decreased in IBD patients compared with their healthy co-twins. Fewer clonotypes were shared with other individuals by IBD patients than by healthy twins, most markedly in patients showing signs of disease activity. Because patients received different immunosuppressive treatments, the repertoires may have picked up extra background noise and variability between individuals. Concordant and discordant twins showed no difference in repertoire similarity, possibly because of limited statistical power. The results gave no support for a single strong signal or clonotype linked to IBD. The analysis was unable to tell different T cell subtypes apart.

The chain is assembled from TRBV24-1 and TRBJ1-5; TCRdb's D call, TRBD1, is unchecked because there is no DNA. The sequence came from a human donor with ulcerative colitis or Crohn's disease, or a healthy co-twin of an affected twin (not recorded which). Source material: blood. CDR3 protein: CATSDRDSNQPQHF.